Listed here are 27 T cell receptor beta chains from one sample, sequenced in a study of blood T cell repertoires in COVID-19. Data came from immunoSEQ multiplex PCR; TCRdb stores just in-frame clones and leaves some out. The sample has 70,000 to 85,000 clones; roughly 86% are singletons. Input material: peripheral blood. The source is a woman in her fifties or sixties with acute or convalescent COVID-19.

This rearrangement joins TRBV11-2 to TRBJ1-2, with TRBD1 matching over 9 bases. Germline trimming cut 6 bases from V and 4 bases from J; bases unmatched to any gene: 9. Germline CDR1 SGHAT, CDR2 FQNNGV. There are 15 residues in the CDR3. The CDR3 DNA sequence: TGTGCCAGCAGAGCTCCGGGACAGGGAGCCTATGGCTACACCTTC. As protein: CASRAPGQGAYGYTF.

For the CDR3, the DNA is TGTGCCAGCAGCTTAGTAGGGACAAAGCAGGGCTACACCTTC. This encodes CASSLVGTKQGYTF. This chain connects TRBV13 to TRBJ1-2; the D gene is possibly TRBD1 (6 bases). This CDR3 comprises 14 residues. In germline, CDR1 is PRHDT, CDR2 FYEKMQ (reference sequence). The ends were cut back, 1 base at V and 8 bases at J, with 14 bases in the middle.

There are a few counts of this clone. This chain connects TRBV4-1 to TRBJ1-1; TRBD1 is a possible D gene (6 bases). V gave up 0 bases and J gave up 5 bases, with 7 bases separating them. The germline V gene has CDR1 MGHRA and CDR2 YSYEKL. The CDR3 runs to 13 residues. CDR3 residues: CASSQEDRTEAFF. The DNA of the CDR3 is TGCGCCAGCAGCCAAGAAGACAGGACTGAAGCTTTCTTT.

The chain employs TRBV9 and TRBJ1-1; no firm D call. V gave up 0 bases and J gave up 5 bases, with 8 bases separating them. Germline V gives CDR1 SGDLS, CDR2 YYNGEE. This CDR3 region has 13 residues. As DNA, the CDR3 is TGTGCCAGCAGCGTAGGGCTGACTACTGAAGCTTTCTTT. Translating it yields CASSVGLTTEAFF.

This chain connects TRBV28 to TRBJ2-7; 7 nucleotides align to TRBD1. Losses at the gene ends were 3 bases for V and 2 bases for J; bases not matched to a gene: 4. The germline gives CDR1 MDHEN, CDR2 SYDVKM. The CDR3 sequence is 14 residues long. The DNA of the CDR3 is TGTGCCAGCAGTTTTCAGGACAGGCCCTACGAGCAGTACTTC. This translates into CASSFQDRPYEQYF.

The chain has TRBV19 and TRBJ1-5; TRBD1 aligns across 7 bases. Per germline, CDR1 LNHDA and CDR2 SQIVND (reference sequence). Unmatched junction bases numbered 6, after V lost 3 bases and J lost 4 bases. This CDR3 spans 15 amino acids. As DNA, the CDR3 is TGTGCCAGTAGTATTGGAATCAGGGGGAATCAGCCCCAGCATTTT. Translated: CASSIGIRGNQPQHF.

This clone was detected once. The chain couples TRBV28 to TRBJ1-2; D remains ambiguous. The V and J ends lost 7 bases and 2 bases respectively, with 14 bases between them. The CDR3 sequence is 14 residues long. CDR1 is MDHEN, CDR2 SYDVKM, per germline. The CDR3 bases are TGTGCCAGCACCTCAAGCCCCGAAAACTATGGCTACACCTTC. It specifies CASTSSPENYGYTF.

V usage is TRBV2 and J usage is TRBJ2-1; possible D gene TRBD2, 6 bases. The CDR3 is 15 residues long. Germline-derived CDR1 and CDR2 are SNHLY and FYNNEI. Trimming removed 4 bases at V and 7 bases at J, with 17 bases between. The chain's CDR3 is CASSVGDSLRNEQFF. The CDR3, as DNA: TGTGCCAGCAGTGTAGGGGACTCCCTTCGGAATGAGCAGTTCTTC.

This chain connects TRBV5-1 to TRBJ2-2; TRBD1 is a possible D gene (6 bases). Germline CDR1 is SGHRS and CDR2 is YFSETQ. The CDR3 totals 14 residues. V was shortened by 5 bases and J by 1 base, with 9 bases between the two germline ends. The CDR3 here is CASSSQGNTGELFF. In nucleotides, the CDR3 is TGCGCCAGCAGTTCACAGGGGAACACCGGGGAGCTGTTTTTT.

The chain is built from TRBV4-1 and TRBJ1-3; D not resolved. Between the trimmed V and J ends, which lost 4 bases and 0 bases, there was a span of 10 bases. This CDR3 has 15 amino acids. The germline V gene has CDR1 MGHRA and CDR2 YSYEKL. CDR3: CASSRLQLSGNTIYF. The CDR3 nucleotides are TGCGCCAGCAGCCGTCTACAGCTCTCTGGAAACACCATATATTTT.

The V call is TRBV7-3, the J call TRBJ1-1; D not certain. CDR1 and CDR2 from the germline V gene are SGHTA and FQGTGA. Trimming removed 4 bases from V and 2 bases from J, with 11 bases in between. The CDR3 covers 14 residues. The CDR3 spells CASSSGTLNTEAFF. The DNA of the CDR3 is TGTGCCAGCAGCTCAGGAACTCTCAACACTGAAGCTTTCTTT.

The V gene is TRBV6-2 or TRBV6-3, the J gene TRBJ1-2; D uncertain. The CDR3 contains 12 residues. V lost 6 bases, J lost 8 bases, and 13 bases lay in between. Germline CDR1 MNHEY, CDR2 SVGEGT. The DNA of the CDR3 is TGTGCCAGCAGCCTGACCTTGGGCGGCTACACCTTC. Residues: CASSLTLGGYTF.

This clone has only one observation. V and J are TRBV27 and TRBJ2-1; TRBD2 aligns across 7 bases. CDR3 length: 14 residues. The ends lost 3 bases at V and 8 bases at J; junction bases unmatched: 7. CDR1 and CDR2 from the germline V gene are MNHEY and SMNVEV (reference sequence). The CDR3, as DNA: TGTGCCAGCAGTTTCCGGCGGGAGTTTTATGAGCAGTTCTTC. This gives the protein CASSFRREFYEQFF.

V usage is TRBV5-1 and J usage is TRBJ2-1; 10 bases align to TRBD2. V lost 0 bases and J lost 9; bases outside the gene matches: 6. CDR3 length: 15 residues. Looked up from germline, CDR1 is SGHRS and CDR2 is YFSETQ. The CDR3 bases are TGCGCCAGCAGCTTGGTTCTAGCGGGGGAAGGTGAGCAGTTCTTC. Its protein is CASSLVLAGEGEQFF.

The genes are TRBV28 and TRBJ2-5, with a possible D match to TRBD2 (6 bases). Germline V gene lookup returns CDR1 MDHEN and CDR2 SYDVKM. Trimming cost V 6 bases and J 2 bases, with 13 bases left between them. The CDR3 is made up of 14 amino acids. CDR3 sequence reads: CASRIHGRQETQYF. CDR3 in DNA: TGTGCCAGCAGGATACACGGGAGACAAGAGACCCAGTACTTC.

This clone was found once. The V and J genes are TRBV4-3 and TRBJ2-2; TRBD1 might be the D (6 bases). This CDR3 is built from 15 residues. Germline values: CDR1 LGHNA, CDR2 YSLEER. The germline V and J ends were trimmed by 0 bases and 3 bases, with 8 bases remaining between them. The CDR3 loop reads CASSQDPGDTGELFF. Written as DNA, the CDR3 is TGCGCCAGCAGCCAAGACCCAGGGGACACCGGGGAGCTGTTTTTT.

V gene TRBV11-1 combines with J gene TRBJ2-7, with TRBD2 as a possible D gene (5 bases). This CDR3 has 12 amino acids. V lost 6 bases to trimming and J lost 2 bases, with 8 bases between them. Looked up from germline, CDR1 is SGHAT and CDR2 is FQDESV (reference sequence). CDR3 amino acids: CASSPSPYEQYF. The CDR3 DNA sequence: TGTGCCAGCAGTCCTAGCCCCTACGAGCAGTACTTC.

This chain connects TRBV19 to TRBJ1-5; D is unresolved. This CDR3 is 15 amino acids long. V lost 2 bases to trimming and J lost 6 bases, with 14 bases between them. Germline V gene data show CDR1 as LNHDA and CDR2 as SQIVND (reference sequence). CDR3 bases: TGTGCCAGTAGTATAAATCCGGGGAACGGTCAGCCCCAGCATTTT. Encoded protein: CASSINPGNGQPQHF.

On this clone: The germline gene is not matched at one end of the junction; a read error may be the cause. The chain employs TRBV29-1 and TRBJ1-2; 7 bases are shared with TRBD1. This CDR3 is 10 amino acids long. Germline-derived CDR1 and CDR2 are SQVTM and ANQGSEA. The CDR3, as DNA: TGCAGCGCTGCCCAGGGGGGCATCGACTTC. Its protein product is CSAAQGGIDF.

This chain joins TRBV15 and TRBJ1-4; no firm D call. CDR1 LNHNV and CDR2 YYDKDF come from the germline V gene (reference sequence). CDR3 length: 15 residues. Trimming took 2 bases from V and 8 from J, leaving 15 bases between them. In DNA form, the CDR3 reads TGTGCCACCAGCAGACAGAAAGCTCGAGGAGAAAAACTGTTTTTT. Amino acids: CATSRQKARGEKLFF.

The chain employs TRBV10-3 and TRBJ2-7, with 9 bases matching TRBD2. Per the germline V gene, CDR1 is ENHRY and CDR2 is SYGVKD. V lost 3 bases to trimming and J lost 7 bases; unmatched junction nucleotides: 4. CDR3 length equals 13 residues. The CDR3 sequence: CAISDRGRGEQYF. The CDR3 bases are TGTGCCATCAGTGATCGCGGGAGGGGAGAGCAGTACTTC.

This clone showed up just once. V usage is TRBV7-8 and J usage is TRBJ2-3; no reliable D call. Trimming took off 5 bases at V and 1 base at J, with 10 bases between the two ends. CDR1 is SGHVS and CDR2 is FQNEAQ in the germline V gene. This CDR3 is built from 14 residues. The CDR3 DNA reads TGTGCCAGCAGCCAACCTGGAGGCACAGATACGCAGTATTTT. Translation gives CASSQPGGTDTQYF.

This chain connects TRBV7-6 to TRBJ2-7; 7 nucleotides line up with TRBD2. In germline, CDR1 is SGHVS, CDR2 FNYEAQ. Trimming removed 5 bases from V and 2 bases from J; junction bases left unmatched: 12. CDR3 length: 16 residues. The CDR3 loop is CASSPRSGTITYEQYF. The CDR3 DNA reads TGTGCCAGCAGCCCAAGGTCCGGGACTATCACCTACGAGCAGTACTTC.

This clone was counted only a few times. This chain joins TRBV27 and TRBJ2-3; TRBD2 agrees at 15 bases. The length of the CDR3 is 15 residues. V lost 8 bases and J lost 4; bases outside the gene matches: 4. Germline V CDR1 and CDR2: MNHEY, SMNVEV (reference sequence). CDR3 in DNA: TGTGCCAGCCAGGGACTAGCGGGAGGTTCAGATACGCAGTATTTT. This translates into CASQGLAGGSDTQYF.

This chain uses TRBV27 with TRBJ1-2; TRBD1 might be the D (6 bases). V gave up 0 bases and J gave up 5 bases, with 13 bases separating them. The CDR3 runs 15 residues. Germline loops: CDR1 MNHEY, CDR2 SMNVEV (reference sequence). This CDR3 is CASSLSGRGSYGYTF. Here the CDR3 DNA reads TGTGCCAGCAGTTTATCCGGCAGGGGAAGTTATGGCTACACCTTC.

V gene TRBV19 combines with J gene TRBJ1-5, with 7 positions matching TRBD1. CDR1 and CDR2 (germline): LNHDA, SQIVND (reference sequence). This CDR3 has 13 amino acids. The ends lost 4 bases at V and 5 bases at J; junction bases unmatched: 2. The CDR3 reads CASSTQGDQPQHF. The CDR3 DNA follows: TGTGCCAGTAGTACCCAGGGGGATCAGCCCCAGCATTTT.

The rearrangement links TRBV27 to TRBJ2-5; 10 bases match TRBD2. V dropped 6 bases and J dropped 2; count of bases not matched to a gene: 3. CDR1 and CDR2 from the germline V gene are MNHEY and SMNVEV (reference sequence). The CDR3 is 14 residues long. The CDR3 sequence: CASRPLAGQETQYF. The CDR3 DNA reads as TGTGCCAGCAGGCCACTAGCGGGACAAGAGACCCAGTACTTC.